This T cell receptor beta chain was obtained from a study of shared clonotypes between healthy human individuals. Across the study: A donor's plate count was three for CD4 naive and three for CD4 memory; CD8 naive had two and CD8 memory one.

The CDR3 has 14 residues. CDR1 MDHEN and CDR2 SYDVKM come from the germline V gene. Trimming cost V 2 bases and J 1 base, with 6 bases left between them. The table came from immunoSEQ multiplex PCR; TCRdb's copy has only in-frame clones and leaves some out. The table has more than 2 million clones, 85% to 95% seen once; the top ten hold more than 0.1%. V and J are TRBV28 and TRBJ1-5; D perhaps matches TRBD1 (6 bases). The specimen sequenced was naive CD4+ T cells sorted from blood. Subset: CD45RA+ positively selected. The TCR originated in a man aged 18-30 years in good health. The CDR3 reads CASSLRGSNQPQHF. The CDR3 nucleotides read TGTGCCAGCAGTTTAAGGGGGAGCAATCAGCCCCAGCATTTT.